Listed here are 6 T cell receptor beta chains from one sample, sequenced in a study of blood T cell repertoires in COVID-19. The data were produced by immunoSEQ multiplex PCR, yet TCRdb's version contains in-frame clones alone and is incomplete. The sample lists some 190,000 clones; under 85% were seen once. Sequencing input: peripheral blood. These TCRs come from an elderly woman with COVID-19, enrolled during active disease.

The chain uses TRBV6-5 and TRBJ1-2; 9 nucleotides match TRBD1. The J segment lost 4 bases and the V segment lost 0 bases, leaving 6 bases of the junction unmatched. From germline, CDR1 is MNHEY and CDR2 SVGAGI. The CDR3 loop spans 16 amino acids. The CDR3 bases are TGTGCCAGCAGTTACTCCCTCGGGACAGGGACCTATGGCTACACCTTC. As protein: CASSYSLGTGTYGYTF.

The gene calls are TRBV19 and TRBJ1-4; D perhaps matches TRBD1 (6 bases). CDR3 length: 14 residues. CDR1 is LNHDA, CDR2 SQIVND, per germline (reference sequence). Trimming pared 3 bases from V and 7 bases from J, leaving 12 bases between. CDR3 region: CASSISAGVEKLFF. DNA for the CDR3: TGTGCCAGTAGTATTTCGGCAGGGGTTGAAAAACTGTTTTTT.

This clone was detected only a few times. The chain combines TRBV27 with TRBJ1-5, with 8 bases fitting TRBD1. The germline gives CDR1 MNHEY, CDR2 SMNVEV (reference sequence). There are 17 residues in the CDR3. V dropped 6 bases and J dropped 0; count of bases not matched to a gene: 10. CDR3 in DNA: TGTGCCAGCAGACCAAATACAGGGGGAAATAGCAATCAGCCCCAGCATTTT. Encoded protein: CASRPNTGGNSNQPQHF.

CDR3 protein: CASLEAGDNEQFF. CDR3 in DNA: TGCGCCAGCCTCGAAGCGGGAGACAATGAGCAGTTCTTC. V and J are TRBV10-1 and TRBJ2-1, with 8 bases lining up with TRBD2. Trimming removed 8 bases from V and 5 bases from J; junction bases left unmatched: 5. CDR3 length: 13 amino acids. The germline V gene has CDR1 WNHNN and CDR2 SYGVQD (reference sequence).

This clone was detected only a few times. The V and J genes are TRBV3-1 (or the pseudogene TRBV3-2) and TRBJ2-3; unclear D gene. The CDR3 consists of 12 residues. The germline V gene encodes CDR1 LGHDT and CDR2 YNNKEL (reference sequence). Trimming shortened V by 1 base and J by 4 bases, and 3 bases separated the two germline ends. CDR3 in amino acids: CASSQGPDTQYF. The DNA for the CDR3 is TGTGCCAGCAGCCAAGGGCCAGATACGCAGTATTTT.

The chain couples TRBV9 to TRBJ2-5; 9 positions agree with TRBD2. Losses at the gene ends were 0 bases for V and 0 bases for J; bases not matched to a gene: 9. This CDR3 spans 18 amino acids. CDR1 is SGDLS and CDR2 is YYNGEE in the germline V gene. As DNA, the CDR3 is TGTGCCAGCAGCGTAGGGGGTAGCGGGGGTACGTACCAAGAGACCCAGTACTTC. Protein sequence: CASSVGGSGGTYQETQYF.